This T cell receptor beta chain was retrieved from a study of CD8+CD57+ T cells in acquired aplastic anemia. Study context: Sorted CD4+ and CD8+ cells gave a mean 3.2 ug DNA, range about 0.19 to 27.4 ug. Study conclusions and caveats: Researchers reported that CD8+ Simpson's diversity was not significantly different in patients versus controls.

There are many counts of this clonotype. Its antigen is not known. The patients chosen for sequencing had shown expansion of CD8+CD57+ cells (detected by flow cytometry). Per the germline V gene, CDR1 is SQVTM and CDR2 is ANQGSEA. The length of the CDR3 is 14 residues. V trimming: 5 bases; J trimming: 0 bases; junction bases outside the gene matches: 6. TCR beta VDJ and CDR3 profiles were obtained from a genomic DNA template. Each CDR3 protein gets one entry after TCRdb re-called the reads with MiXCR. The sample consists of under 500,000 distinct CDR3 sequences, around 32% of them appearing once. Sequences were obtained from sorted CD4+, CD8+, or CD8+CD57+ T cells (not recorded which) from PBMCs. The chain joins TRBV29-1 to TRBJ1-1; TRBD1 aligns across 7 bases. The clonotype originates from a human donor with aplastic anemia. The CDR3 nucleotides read TGCAGCGTTTTTCTGGACAGGTTGAACACTGAAGCTTTCTTT. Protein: CSVFLDRLNTEAFF.